This entry is about one TCR beta chain. As yet, its antigen is unknown. These data are taken from a study of cytomegalovirus exposure and HLA in healthy donors. Whole-study results and caveats: Reports state that TCR beta sequences accurately predicted most subjects' HLA-A and HLA-B alleles.

In the PCR, 60 Vbeta and 13 Jbeta primers were used. Sequencing was performed with immunoSEQ multiplex PCR; in TCRdb, only in-frame clones are kept and a portion is missing. The profile shows 100,000 to 150,000 clones, 83% of them singletons. The receptor was isolated from a girl aged 2 to 9 in good health and CMV-seronegative. The sequenced material came from PBMCs.

This CDR3 is CASSFGGSVYEQYF. CDR3 in DNA: TGTGCCAGCAGCTTCGGCGGGAGTGTCTACGAGCAGTACTTC. The chain carries TRBV7-8 and TRBJ2-7; 7 nucleotides agree with TRBD2. V was pared by 3 bases and J by 3 bases, with 5 bases of the junction left unmatched. The CDR3 loop spans 14 amino acids. From germline, CDR1 is SGHVS and CDR2 FQNEAQ. The full variable domain, completed using reference TRBV7-8 and TRBJ2-7, is GAGVSQSPRYKVAKRGQDVALRCDPISGHVSLFWYQQALGQGPEFLTYFQNEAQLDKSGLPSDRFFAERPEGSVSTLKIQRTQQEDSAVYLCASSFGGSVYEQYFGPGTRLTVT.